This is a list of T cell receptor beta chains from one sample in a study of T cell changes during pregnancy in multiple sclerosis. The data were produced by immunoSEQ multiplex PCR, yet TCRdb's version contains in-frame clones alone and is incomplete. The table lists tens of thousands of clones, 80% to 90% of them singletons. The input for sequencing was peripheral blood, taken before pregnancy. The receptors shown here come from a female donor with multiple sclerosis, enrolled in a pregnancy study. The CDR3 runs from the conserved cysteine through the conserved F or W. Each record gives: clone size, J gene, D gene, V gene, CDR3 protein, CDR3 DNA. A D gene is named only where the DNA matches it firmly. Only some rows state a clone size, as once, few, many or a class for expanded clones.

NA,TRBJ2-1,TRBD1,TRBV11-3,CASSLDSGTGYNEQFF,TGTGCCAGCAGCTTAGACTCCGGGACAGGGTACAATGAGCAGTTCTTC
NA,TRBJ2-5,TRBD2,TRBV9,CASSVSGGPGETQYF,TGTGCCAGCAGCGTTAGCGGGGGGCCAGGAGAGACCCAGTACTTC
once,TRBJ1-2,NA,TRBV27,CASSHSGTPYGYTF,TGTGCCAGCAGTCACTCCGGGACACCCTATGGCTACACCTTC
NA,TRBJ2-5,NA,TRBV7-2,CASSRSGSQETQYF,TGTGCCAGCAGCCGTTCGGGGAGTCAAGAGACCCAGTACTTC
many,TRBJ2-6,NA,TRBV4-2,CASSQDAGSGANVLTF,TGTGCCAGCAGCCAAGATGCGGGCTCTGGGGCCAACGTCCTGACTTTC
NA,TRBJ1-1,NA,TRBV7-9,CASSLGSQNTEAFF,TGTGCCAGCAGCTTAGGTAGCCAGAACACTGAAGCTTTCTTT
NA,TRBJ2-2,NA,TRBV5-1,CASSFDGASGGELFF,TGCGCCAGCAGCTTTGACGGAGCCAGCGGGGGGGAGCTGTTTTTT
NA,TRBJ1-2,NA,TRBV21-1,CASSTSLEGGCGYTF,TGTGCCAGCAGCACCTCGTTGGAGGGCGGGTGCGGCTACACCTTC
NA,TRBJ2-1,TRBD2,TRBV30,CAWAGTSLFF,TGTGCCTGGGCCGGGACTAGTCTGTTCTTC
NA,TRBJ2-7,NA,TRBV11-3,CASSPSPGSYEQYF,TGTGCCAGCAGCCCCTCCCCGGGTTCCTACGAGCAGTACTTC
NA,TRBJ1-2,TRBD1,TRBV6-1,CASSPQTGGLNGYTF,TGTGCCAGCAGTCCGCAAACAGGGGGACTAAATGGCTACACCTTC
NA,TRBJ2-5,TRBD2,TRBV27,CASSSPSSGGIEETQYF,TGTGCCAGCAGTTCTCCTTCTAGCGGGGGAATTGAAGAGACCCAGTACTTC
NA,TRBJ1-5,NA,TRBV28,CASKGHNSNQPQHF,TGTGCCAGCAAGGGACACAATAGCAATCAGCCCCAGCATTTT
NA,TRBJ1-1,NA,TRBV5-1,CASSSAGGLYTEAFF,TGCGCCAGCAGCTCCGCCGGGGGGCTGTACACTGAAGCTTTCTTT
few,TRBJ1-6,TRBD1,TRBV7-9,CASSLTGTGTHSPLHF,TGTGCCAGCAGCTTAACTGGGACAGGGACCCATTCACCCCTCCACTTT
NA,TRBJ2-5,NA,TRBV2,CASSELSPQGTQYF,TGTGCCAGCAGTGAATTATCGCCCCAGGGGACCCAGTACTTC
NA,TRBJ2-7,TRBD2,TRBV7-6,CASSSTSDSSYEQYF,TGTGCCAGCAGTTCCACTAGCGATAGCTCCTACGAGCAGTACTTC
once,TRBJ1-4,NA,TRBV7-2,CASSENSNEKLFF,TGTGCCAGCAGCGAAAATAGTAACGAAAAACTGTTTTTT
once,TRBJ2-5,NA,TRBV18,CASSPPGSQETQYF,TGTGCCAGCTCACCACCGGGCAGCCAAGAGACCCAGTACTTC
NA,TRBJ2-3,NA,TRBV5-6,CASSFTGADTQYF,TGTGCCAGCAGCTTTACCGGGGCAGATACGCAGTATTTT
NA,TRBJ1-1,TRBD1,TRBV19,CASSRLPGQRDTEAFF,TGTGCCAGTAGTAGATTGCCGGGACAGCGTGACACTGAAGCTTTCTTT
NA,TRBJ1-5,NA,TRBV6-1,CASREGGAVQPQHF,TGTGCCAGCAGGGAGGGTGGGGCGGTTCAGCCCCAGCATTTT
NA,TRBJ2-7,TRBD2,TRBV19,CASRTSDLAYEQYF,TGTGCCAGTAGAACTAGCGACCTAGCCTACGAGCAGTACTTC
NA,TRBJ2-3,TRBD1,TRBV5-1,CASSLQGPYTDTQYF,TGCGCCAGCAGCTTACAGGGGCCCTACACAGATACGCAGTATTTT
NA,TRBJ2-7,TRBD2,TRBV5-8,CASSPGTSRGEQYF,TGTGCCAGCAGCCCCGGGACTAGTCGCGGCGAGCAGTACTTC
NA,TRBJ1-6,TRBD1,TRBV6-5,CASSYSTGTGNSPLHF,TGTGCCAGCAGTTACTCGACCGGGACAGGGAATTCACCCCTCCACTTT
NA,TRBJ2-1,NA,TRBV20-1,CSARRVNEQFF,TGCAGTGCGCGGAGAGTAAATGAGCAGTTCTTC
NA,TRBJ1-1,NA,TRBV2,CASGRELDTEAFF,TGTGCCAGCGGAAGGGAACTAGACACTGAAGCTTTCTTT
NA,TRBJ1-2,TRBD1,TRBV27,CASSSLTGGYEGYTF,TGTGCCAGCAGTTCACTGACAGGGGGGTATGAGGGCTACACCTTC
NA,TRBJ2-1,TRBD2,TRBV5-1,CASRRTPGLAGGHHEQFF,TGCGCCAGCAGAAGAACACCGGGACTAGCGGGGGGTCATCATGAGCAGTTCTTC
NA,TRBJ1-2,NA,TRBV5-1,CASSLTAGANYGYTF,TGCGCCAGCAGCTTGACCGCAGGGGCTAACTATGGCTACACCTTC
once,TRBJ2-5,TRBD1,TRBV5-1,CASSLMGDSQETQYF,TGCGCCAGCAGCTTGATGGGGGACAGCCAAGAGACCCAGTACTTC
NA,TRBJ1-2,NA,TRBV27,CASSLSVREGYTF,TGTGCCAGCAGTTTATCGGTTCGCGAAGGCTACACCTTC
NA,TRBJ2-7,NA,TRBV7-9,CASSLSVRSYEQYF,TGTGCCAGCAGCTTAAGTGTTCGGAGCTACGAGCAGTACTTC
NA,TRBJ1-2,NA,TRBV7-3,CASSPSAGNYGYTF,TGTGCCAGCAGTCCCTCAGCCGGGAACTATGGCTACACCTTC
NA,TRBJ1-1,NA,TRBV9,CASSNSKVTEAFF,TGTGCCAGCAGCAACAGTAAGGTGACTGAAGCTTTCTTT
NA,TRBJ1-2,NA,TRBV6-5,CASNPGENYGYTF,TGTGCCAGCAACCCGGGAGAAAACTATGGCTACACCTTC
NA,TRBJ1-1,NA,TRBV2,CASSGQAEAFF,TGTGCCAGCAGTGGGCAGGCTGAAGCTTTCTTT
NA,TRBJ2-5,NA,TRBV5-6,CASSLQETQYF,TGTGCCAGCAGCCTCCAAGAGACCCAGTACTTC
NA,TRBJ2-7,NA,TRBV5-8,CASSSGTRPGDEQYF,TGTGCCAGCAGCTCCGGGACCCGGCCGGGGGACGAGCAGTACTTC
NA,TRBJ1-2,NA,TRBV29-1,CSVEDRTPNYGYTF,TGCAGCGTTGAAGATCGCACACCTAACTATGGCTACACCTTC
NA,TRBJ1-2,TRBD1,TRBV7-6,CASSPQGLPTGGGYTF,TGTGCCAGCAGCCCCCAGGGCCTTCCAACAGGGGGTGGCTACACCTTC
NA,TRBJ1-1,TRBD1,TRBV10-3,CAISESGDRVVNTEAFF,TGTGCCATCAGTGAGTCGGGGGACAGGGTGGTGAACACTGAAGCTTTCTTT
NA,TRBJ2-1,NA,TRBV5-8,CASRFRLDEQFF,TGTGCCAGCAGATTCAGGTTGGATGAGCAGTTCTTC
NA,TRBJ2-5,TRBD2,TRBV7-3,CASSLDPPSSGGQETQYF,TGTGCCAGCAGCTTAGACCCCCCATCATCGGGGGGCCAAGAGACCCAGTACTTC
NA,TRBJ2-1,TRBD2,TRBV27,CASSLPRLAGGNEQFF,TGTGCCAGCAGTTTACCCCGACTAGCGGGAGGCAATGAGCAGTTCTTC
NA,TRBJ2-4,TRBD1,TRBV7-2,CASSFTGENIQYF,TGTGCCAGCAGCTTTACAGGGGAAAACATTCAGTACTTC